This T cell receptor (beta chain) was sequenced in a study of T-cell memory formation after mild COVID-19. For the study at large: Clusters were largely donor specific.

The 5'RACE method, run with constant-segment primers, produced TCR alpha and TCR beta cDNA libraries (carrying sample barcodes and UMIs). MiXCR, run by TCRdb on the 5' RACE reads, gives a single entry per CDR3 protein. The table shows some 340,000 distinct CDR3 sequences, with 10% to 15% occurring only once. This clonotype has only a few counts. Its antigen is not known. The study, taken as a whole, reports: Those CD4+ clones that contracted were mainly in CM and EM (CD8+ ones in EMRA).

Germline-derived CDR1 and CDR2 are SEHNR and FQNEAQ (reference sequence). The CDR3 covers 16 residues. Trimming at V came to 3 bases and at J to 6 bases, leaving 8 bases not matched to a gene. This rearrangement joins TRBV7-9 to TRBJ1-4; 9 nucleotides align to TRBD1. The sequence was collected from a man aged 18 to 30 who had mild COVID-19 (a few samples of this study predate the infection). Cell type and time point are not known. Specimen: PBMCs or a T cell subset sorted from them (not recorded which). This CDR3 reads CASSLSGQGPHEKLFF. The CDR3 DNA follows: TGTGCCAGCAGCTTGTCGGGACAGGGTCCCCATGAAAAACTGTTTTTT.